One T cell receptor (beta chain) is described in this entry. In its sample, this clonotype was seen a few times. Its antigen is unknown. Base qualities are not recorded, but no much larger clone differs from it by a single base. The donors were about 40 Caucasian individuals from Russia, aged roughly 6 to 90 years, who were systemically healthy. Each donor gave approximately 10 milliliters of peripheral blood, collected into EDTA-treated Vacutainer tubes. Ficoll-Paque density-gradient centrifugation was used to isolate PBMCs, with at least 6.5 million per sample. Total RNA was extracted from PBMCs with Trizol reagent, with at least 6 micrograms obtained per sample. For every donor, flow cytometry on a PBMC aliquot measured the percentage of naive CD45RAhigh/CD27high T cells. These data are taken from a study of blood T cells in healthy people across ages (dated by TCRdb to between 2014 and 2016). Background for the entire study: In model experiments, template switching captured roughly one uniquely barcoded TCR beta cDNA molecule for every two T cells. The study measured age-related changes in TCR beta repertoire diversity using deep sequencing normalized with unique cDNA molecular identifiers. Donors were grouped into four age groups: young (average roughly 16 years), middle-aged (39), aged (roughly 62) and long-lived (approximately 81). The study analyzed two additional independent replicas of 1 million unique cDNA reads from the same blood draw for two donors, one aged 18 to 29 and one aged 80 or older. Points the paper makes about the study in general: Compared with the aged group, the long-lived group had more naive CD4+ T cells, fewer expanded clones and increased TCR diversity, suggesting age selection. Observed TCR beta diversity per million T cells fell roughly linearly with age, and a significant reduction was already apparent by age roughly 40. Estimates of total diversity from one million sequenced T cells were regarded as lower bounds and underestimates. Since profiling was done on bulk unsorted PBMCs, naive and antigen-experienced compartments could not be conclusively compared. A strong correlation was found between observed TCR beta diversity and the percentage of naive T cells measured by flow cytometry. Because donor CMV infection status was unknown, age-related changes in expanded clonotypes were potentially confounded.

Deletion took 1 base off V and 7 bases off J, with a span of 16 bases between the germline ends. The CDR3 contains 15 residues, cysteine and phenylalanine counted. Left in the record is the CDR3 DNA by itself, 45 bases read in frame from the first base. The germline V gene (reference sequence) provides CDR1 LNHDA and CDR2 SQIVND. The library was obtained by 5' RACE. Data came from an Illumina HiSeq 2500. A second about 6 to 11 cycle PCR used a sample-barcoded 5' primer and a J-beta primer mix. A template-switch 5' adaptor carrying 12 random nucleotides introduced a unique molecular identifier onto each TCR beta cDNA molecule. Each sample yielded at least 2.5 million CDR3-containing paired-end reads. The Mint cDNA synthesis kit, primed by a TRBC-specific oligonucleotide, was used to synthesize first-strand cDNA from all RNA. Following uracil-DNA glycosylase treatment, all cDNA underwent a first 18-cycle PCR with the universal primers M1SS and BC2_uni_R. The published analysis was carried out like this. For normalization, 1 million high-quality reads, each with a distinct molecular identifier, were randomly selected from each sample. Reads sharing molecular identifiers were discarded rather than binned into consensus sequences. MiTCR, run with a Q25 quality threshold and the strictest error-elimination algorithm, handled CDR3 identification, clonotype clustering and error correction. A nonparametric unseen species model using Euler transformation provided a lower-bound estimate of total TCR beta diversity. TCRdb passed the public sequencing reads through fastp at Q25 and MiXCR, retaining productive beta sequences. When rows share a CDR3 protein, they turn into one entry using the most common DNA and genes. The authors' filters were not applied to this entry. This sample has hundreds of thousands of distinct CDR3 sequences in its table, and approximately 25% of those were observed once. The leading ten clones occupy more than 8% of the sample.

These data also featured in a second study, about T cells of mothers and their children. The second paper further reports: Nine systemically healthy Caucasian individuals, comprising three mothers and their six children, were included as donors. cDNA synthesis used all of the extracted RNA, with approximately 1.4 ug of RNA in each 15 ul reaction. In the second PCR, sample barcodes and 2-4 random nucleotides were introduced via the M1S primer. Over 9 million TCR beta CDR3 reads came from each mother, compared with 2.5 million to 3.5 million reads from each child. TCR recombination output is similarly shaped by thymic selection in related and unrelated pairs, with a minor effect exerted by inherited differences. Normalized repertoire overlap was always slightly but never significantly higher in related than unrelated mother-child pairs. With a sensitivity of around 97 clones per million clonotypes, no persistent microchimeric T cell clones were detected. In the study, deep NGS was used to compare the TCR beta repertoires of mothers and children, and features distinguishing related mother-child pairs from unrelated individuals were sought. The mean age was roughly 40 +/- 4 years for the mothers and approximately 11 +/- 4 years for the children. After adapters were ligated using NEBNext reagents, the libraries underwent 100+100 nt paired-end sequencing on an Illumina HiSeq 2000. To prevent cross-contamination, the mother and child libraries were prepared one month apart and sequenced in separate runs. Between about 500,000 and 2,100,000 distinct TCR beta clonotypes were identified per donor. Naive TCR beta clonotypes were estimated from low-frequency clonotypes matched to each donor's FACS-determined naive share, without sorting.

Material for sequencing was blood. The sequence was collected from a boy younger than 18 in good health. The chain was built from TRBV19 and TRBJ1-1, and TRBD1 may be the D gene, going by 5 matching bases. Here the CDR3 is given as CASSIGAGWDREAFF. The DNA sequence reads TGTGCCAGTAGTATAGGGGCAGGGTGGGACCGTGAAGCTTTCTTT.